This T cell receptor beta chain comes out of a study of regulatory T cells in long-lasting Graves disease. General study points: Clonotypes that were public and shared totalled some 2,900 in persistent patients versus over 800 in new patients. For persistent Graves' patients, TCR diversity was lower than for newly diagnosed ones.

Only a few counts were recorded for this clonotype. Its specificity is not known. Both iRepertoire HTBI primers and Arm-PCR of CDR3 regions were used to build the TCR beta libraries. In TCRdb, the multiplex PCR reads were re-called with MiXCR into one record per CDR3 protein. The sample comprises 250,000 to 300,000 distinct CDR3 sequences, around 20% of which are singletons, and about 56% rests with the top ten. Germline V CDR1 and CDR2: DFQATT, SNEGSKA (reference sequence). The CDR3 extends over 14 amino acids. V lost 0 bases to trimming and J lost 3 bases; unmatched junction nucleotides: 4. Regarding time point: persistent/refractory GD, antithyroid drugs over 5 years with positive TRAb. PBMC RNA served as the TCR library source.

This sequence originates from a female donor with Graves disease. The rearrangement uses TRBV20-1 and TRBJ2-7, with TRBD1 matching over 8 bases. The input for sequencing was peripheral blood mononuclear cells (PBMCs), taken when the disease was refractory, from a patient treated with antithyroid drugs. Here the CDR3 DNA reads TGCAGTGCTAGAGACGGGACAGGCATCTACGAGCAGTACTTC. The encoded protein is CSARDGTGIYEQYF.